The clone carrying this T cell receptor beta chain has a single count. The sample is drawn from a study of T cell changes during pregnancy in multiple sclerosis. Assay: immunoSEQ multiplex PCR; the TCRdb copy retains only in-frame clones and omits some. Here the sample spans around 80,000 clones, 92% being singletons. The V gene lost 3 bases and the J gene lost 5 bases, with 25 bases spanning the gap. This CDR3 region has 19 residues. The germline gives CDR1 MNHEY, CDR2 SMNVEV (reference sequence). This sample comprised peripheral blood, obtained before pregnancy. This receptor was identified in a female donor with multiple sclerosis, enrolled in a pregnancy study. The rearrangement uses TRBV27 and TRBJ2-2, with D maybe TRBD1 (6 bases). CDR3 in DNA: TGTGCCAGCAGTTTGTCGACCACGTGGGGGCGCGGAAGGACCGGGGAGCTGTTTTTT. This encodes CASSLSTTWGRGRTGELFF.